The table lists the clone carrying this T cell receptor (beta chain) with a few counts. What it binds is unknown. With a J-beta primer mix and a sample-barcoded 5' primer, a second PCR ran about 6 to 11 cycles. TCRdb fed the 5' RACE reads into MiXCR, producing one record per CDR3 protein. Counted here are about 2 million distinct CDR3 sequences, 49% occurring once; the ten biggest clones make up less than 2.5%. The sample is drawn from a study of blood T cells in healthy people across ages. Donor samples were obtained from healthy Caucasian individuals from Russia, aged about 6 to 95. Germline V gene lookup returns CDR1 DFQATT and CDR2 SNEGSKA (reference sequence). Deletions cut 1 base from V and 1 base from J, with 11 bases between. The CDR3 sequence is 14 residues long. Study results and caveats: Versus aged donors, long-lived donors had higher diversity and more naive CD4+ cells.

The chain carries TRBV20-1 and TRBJ2-7, with a possible D match to TRBD1 (5 bases). The sample taken for sequencing was blood. This clonotype originated in a woman in her 40s in good health. The CDR3: CSARATVISYEQYF. The CDR3 bases are TGCAGTGCTAGAGCGACAGTTATATCCTACGAGCAGTACTTC.